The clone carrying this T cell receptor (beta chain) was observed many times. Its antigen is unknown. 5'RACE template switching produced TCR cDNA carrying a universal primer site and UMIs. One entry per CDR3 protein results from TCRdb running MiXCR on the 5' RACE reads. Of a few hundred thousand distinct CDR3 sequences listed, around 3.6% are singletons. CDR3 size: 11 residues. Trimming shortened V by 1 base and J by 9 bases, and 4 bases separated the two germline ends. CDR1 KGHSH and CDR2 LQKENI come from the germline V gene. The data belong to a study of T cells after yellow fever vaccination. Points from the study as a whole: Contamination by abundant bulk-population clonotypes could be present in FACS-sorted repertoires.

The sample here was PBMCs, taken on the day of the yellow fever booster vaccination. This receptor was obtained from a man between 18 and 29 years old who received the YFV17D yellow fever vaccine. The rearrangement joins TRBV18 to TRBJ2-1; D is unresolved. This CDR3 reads CASSPQGEQFF. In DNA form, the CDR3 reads TGTGCCAGCTCACCACAAGGTGAGCAGTTCTTC.